This TCR beta chain was observed in a study of human T cells and chemical hapten exposure. Using its own MiXCR run on the RACE reads, TCRdb lists one record per CDR3 protein. The data hold tens of thousands of distinct CDR3 sequences, with approximately 15% observed a single time. Study-wide results and limits: TCRs above 1 in 1000 frequency did not change with DPC sensitization.

Time point here: pre-sensitization, week 0. This sample's treatment: therapeutic diphenylcyclopropenone sensitization with weekly scalp DPC. For this clonotype: Its antigen is not known.

CDR3 length: 12 amino acids. V dropped 7 bases and J dropped 5 bases, with 12 bases sitting between them. Germline V gives CDR1 SNHLY, CDR2 FYNNEI. This rearrangement joins TRBV2 to TRBJ2-7; perhaps TRBD1 as D (5 bases). This TCR derives from a woman aged 50 to 60 with alopecia areata. Some clones in this sample may be carry-over from other donors' samples. This material consisted of whole blood, taken in connection with sensitization to the hapten diphenylcyclopropenone (DPC). CDR3 coding DNA: TGTGCCAGCACCACAGGCTGGGACGAGCAGTACTTC. Protein sequence: CASTTGWDEQYF.